This T cell receptor beta chain is from a study of blood T cell repertoires in COVID-19. Trimming cost V 6 bases and J 6 bases; bases outside gene matches: 6. The CDR3 is 14 amino acids. Germline values: CDR1 MNHNY, CDR2 SVGAGI (reference sequence). Clones were read by immunoSEQ multiplex PCR, and TCRdb kept only the in-frame ones, dropping some. In the table there are about 230,000 clones, 65% to 90% of which are singletons. This chain uses TRBV6-6 with TRBJ2-3; 10 bases map to TRBD2. The sample consisted of peripheral blood. The sequence was collected from a woman aged 40 to 50 who had recovered from COVID-19. CDR3 sequence (DNA): TGTGCCAGCAGGTTAGCGGGGGGATACGATACGCAGTATTTT. Its translation: CASRLAGGYDTQYF.